These 20 T cell receptor beta chains share one sample of origin, sequenced in a study of T cell changes during pregnancy in multiple sclerosis. Assay: immunoSEQ multiplex PCR; the TCRdb copy retains only in-frame clones and omits some. The sample shows 79,000 or so clones, around 93% of them seen only once. The sample here was peripheral blood, taken in the first trimester of pregnancy. The receptors were gathered from a female donor in good health, enrolled as a control in a pregnancy study.

This chain connects TRBV6-6 to TRBJ1-4, with no clear D. V was cut by 0 bases and J by 8 bases, with 4 bases left in between. Germline-derived CDR1 and CDR2 are MNHNY and SVGAGI (reference sequence). This CDR3 has 12 amino acids. CDR3 amino acids: CASSYSREKLFF. The CDR3 DNA sequence: TGTGCCAGCAGTTACTCGAGGGAAAAACTGTTTTTT.

The V call is TRBV5-1, the J call TRBJ1-2; D is possibly TRBD1 (5 bases). The CDR3 contains 14 residues. V was trimmed by 0 bases and J by 4 bases, leaving 10 bases between them. CDR1 and CDR2 (germline): SGHRS, YFSETQ. The CDR3 reads CASSLEGESYGYTF. The CDR3 region has the DNA TGCGCCAGCAGCTTGGAAGGGGAATCCTATGGCTACACCTTC.

In DNA, the CDR3 is TGTGCCTGGAGTGTCGACAACCAAGAGACCCAGTACTTC. Translated: CAWSVDNQETQYF. This chain links TRBV30 with TRBJ2-5, with D unclear. The V end lost 0 bases, the J end lost 0 bases, and 5 bases lay between the germline ends. The CDR3 has 13 amino acids. Germline CDR1 and CDR2: GTSNPN and SVGIG (reference sequence). Looking up the rest from reference TRBV30 and TRBJ2-5 gives the full variable domain: SQTIHQWPATLVQPVGSPLSLECTVEGTSNPNLYWYRQAAGRGLQLLFYSVGIGQISSEVPQNLSASRPQDRQFILSSKKLLLSDSGFYLCAWSVDNQETQYFGPGTRLLVL.

V and J are TRBV6-6 and TRBJ1-2, with D unclear. CDR3 length equals 13 residues. V lost 5 bases, J lost 4 bases, and 11 bases lay in between. Germline assignment: CDR1 MNHNY and CDR2 SVGAGI (reference sequence). This chain's CDR3 is CASSPREVYGYTF. For the CDR3, the DNA is TGTGCCAGCAGTCCCCGGGAGGTCTATGGCTACACCTTC.

V is TRBV30 and J is TRBJ1-2; 7 nucleotides align to TRBD1. The J segment lost 4 bases and the V segment lost 3 bases, leaving 8 bases of the junction unmatched. In germline, CDR1 is GTSNPN, CDR2 SVGIG (reference sequence). The CDR3 sequence is 14 residues long. In nucleotides, the CDR3 is TGTGCCTGGAGGACTGGAGACAGGGTCTATGGCTACACCTTC. This translates into CAWRTGDRVYGYTF.

This clone was recorded once. The chain couples TRBV9 to TRBJ2-7; maybe TRBD1 (5 bases). Germline-derived CDR1 and CDR2 are SGDLS and YYNGEE. The V end lost 0 bases, the J end lost 0 bases, and 10 bases lay between the germline ends. The CDR3 runs to 15 residues. Here the CDR3 DNA reads TGTGCCAGCAGCGTAGATACAGGACCCTCCTACGAGCAGTACTTC. The encoded protein is CASSVDTGPSYEQYF.

The chain joins TRBV14 to TRBJ1-2, with D tentatively TRBD1 (5 bases). The CDR3 consists of 13 residues. The V end was cut by 5 bases, the J end by 8 bases, with 15 bases between. Per germline, CDR1 SGHDN and CDR2 FVKESK. The CDR3 region is CASSDDREKGYTF. The CDR3, as DNA: TGTGCCAGCAGCGATGACAGAGAGAAAGGCTACACCTTC.

The chain combines TRBV5-1 with TRBJ2-7, with D possibly matching TRBD1 (6 bases). The CDR3 consists of 15 residues. Trimming stripped 4 bases from V and 2 bases from J, with 16 bases between. Germline CDR1 reads SGHRS; CDR2 reads YFSETQ. In nucleotides, the CDR3 is TGCGCCAGCAGCGCAAGGACAGAGCCAGCCTACGAGCAGTACTTC. This codes for CASSARTEPAYEQYF.

The chain is built from TRBV28 and TRBJ1-5; unclear D gene. The CDR3 totals 12 residues. CDR1 is MDHEN and CDR2 is SYDVKM in the germline V gene. The V and J ends lost 8 bases and 6 bases respectively, with 11 bases between them. The CDR3 DNA sequence: TGTGCCAGCGCATTGGGAGGTCAGCCCCAGCATTTT. It translates to CASALGGQPQHF.

The chain has TRBV4-2 and TRBJ1-6; 8 bases are a match to TRBD1. Germline values: CDR1 LGHNA, CDR2 YNFKEQ. J lost 6 bases, V lost 1 base, and 5 bases had no gene match. The CDR3 extends over 16 amino acids. The CDR3 bases are TGTGCCAGCAGCCAAGCCCAAGGACAGGGTAATTCACCCCTCCACTTT. It is translated as CASSQAQGQGNSPLHF.

V is TRBV11-3 and J is TRBJ1-3, with D maybe TRBD1 (5 bases). Trimming shortened V by 5 bases and J by 8 bases, and 16 bases separated the two germline ends. CDR3 size: 14 residues. The germline V gene has CDR1 SGHNT and CDR2 YENEEA. The CDR3 region has the DNA TGTGCCAGCAGCGCGGGGCGTTTCGCGGACACCATATATTTT. Amino acid sequence: CASSAGRFADTIYF.

The rearrangement links TRBV6-5 to TRBJ2-7; 7 bases fit TRBD1. Germline CDR1 and CDR2: MNHEY and SVGAGI. The CDR3 loop spans 12 amino acids. Unmatched junction bases numbered 4, after V lost 5 bases and J lost 6 bases. Written as DNA, the CDR3 is TGTGCCAGCAGTCTCACAGGGGCCGAGCAGTACTTC. Its protein is CASSLTGAEQYF.

The V gene is TRBV9, the J gene TRBJ2-1, with TRBD2 identical over 13 bases. Germline assignment: CDR1 SGDLS and CDR2 YYNGEE. The V segment lost 7 bases and the J segment 7 bases; nucleotides outside the gene matches: 11. The CDR3 runs 16 residues. The CDR3 DNA is TGTGCCAGCTCGCGTAGGACTAGCGGGGGTAGGAATGAGCAGTTCTTC. Its translation is CASSRRTSGGRNEQFF.

V is TRBV7-6 and J is TRBJ1-4, with a possible D match to TRBD1 (5 bases). CDR1 and CDR2 (germline): SGHVS, FNYEAQ. The ends were cut back, 7 bases at V and 6 bases at J, with 15 bases in the middle. The CDR3 totals 14 residues. The CDR3 nucleotides read TGTGCCAGCACCTCGGGGGGGAGACATGAAAAACTGTTTTTT. As protein: CASTSGGRHEKLFF.

Written as DNA, the CDR3 is TGTGCCAGCCCCCCCATACAAAACACTGAAGCTTTCTTT. Translated, it gives CASPPIQNTEAFF. The gene calls are TRBV6-6 and TRBJ1-1; D is unclear. The V and J ends lost 8 bases and 2 bases respectively, with 12 bases between them. Germline CDR1 is MNHNY and CDR2 is SVGAGI (reference sequence). This CDR3 contains 13 residues.

The chain recombines TRBV27 with TRBJ1-6, with 7 bases that match TRBD1. The CDR3 consists of 15 residues. CDR1 and CDR2 from the germline V gene are MNHEY and SMNVEV (reference sequence). V dropped 4 bases and J dropped 6; count of bases not matched to a gene: 6. The CDR3 sequence: CASSSAGTVNSPLHF. The CDR3, as DNA: TGTGCCAGCAGTTCAGCCGGGACAGTTAATTCACCCCTCCACTTT.

This rearrangement joins TRBV19 to TRBJ1-2; 11 nucleotides align to TRBD1. The CDR3 extends over 13 amino acids. The V segment lost 6 bases and the J segment 10 bases; nucleotides outside the gene matches: 7. Germline values: CDR1 LNHDA, CDR2 SQIVND (reference sequence). CDR3 sequence (DNA): TGTGCCAGTAGCCGGACAGGGGGCTCCCCCTACACCTTC. It encodes CASSRTGGSPYTF.

The chain carries TRBV4-2 and TRBJ1-1; D unresolved. Trimming pared 1 base from V and 0 bases from J, leaving 9 bases between. CDR1 is LGHNA and CDR2 is YNFKEQ in the germline V gene. The CDR3 is 15 amino acids. CDR3 DNA sequence: TGTGCCAGCAGCCAAGGGAGATATATGAACACTGAAGCTTTCTTT. It translates to CASSQGRYMNTEAFF.

The V gene is TRBV5-1, the J gene TRBJ2-3; 10 nucleotides line up with TRBD2. In germline, CDR1 is SGHRS, CDR2 YFSETQ. V lost 4 bases and J lost 2; bases outside the gene matches: 7. The CDR3 is made up of 16 amino acids. The chain's CDR3 is CASSLVLAGPTDTQYF. The DNA for the CDR3 is TGCGCCAGCAGCCTCGTACTAGCGGGGCCCACAGATACGCAGTATTTT.

This chain connects TRBV12-5 to TRBJ2-5; 7 positions match TRBD2. Germline V gene data show CDR1 as LGHNT and CDR2 as FRNRAP. The CDR3 length is 16 residues. V shed 1 base and J 5 bases; nucleotides not matched to a gene: 10. CDR3 bases: TGTGCTAGTGGTTTGGCCCAGGGAGGGCTCCGGGAGACCCAGTACTTC. Translation gives CASGLAQGGLRETQYF.